The 7 T cell receptor beta chains below all came from one sample that was sequenced in a study of blood T cell repertoires in COVID-19. This table comes from immunoSEQ multiplex PCR, and its TCRdb copy is limited to in-frame clones, with some not included. The sample gives about 160,000 clones, roughly 81% of which show up once; under 6.5% is in the top ten. Sequenced sample: peripheral blood. All receptors come from a woman between 45 and 65 years old with COVID-19, enrolled during active disease.

This clone was counted once. V is TRBV7-2 and J is TRBJ2-2, with 10 positions matching TRBD2. Germline CDR1 SGHTA, CDR2 FQGNSA. V gave up 5 bases and J gave up 5 bases; unmatched junction bases: 8. This CDR3 has 16 amino acids. DNA of the CDR3: TGTGCCAGCAGCCCAGCGGGGGGGGCGACTACCGGGGAGCTGTTTTTT. It specifies CASSPAGGATTGELFF.

The chain joins TRBV7-2 to TRBJ1-2; D is possibly TRBD1 (6 bases). V was shortened by 5 bases and J by 2 bases, with 15 bases between the two germline ends. Germline V CDR1 and CDR2: SGHTA, FQGNSA. This CDR3 has 15 residues. The CDR3 DNA sequence: TGTGCCAGCAGCACCAACGTGGGGGCGAACTATGGCTACACCTTC. Its translation: CASSTNVGANYGYTF.

The chain combines TRBV5-1 with TRBJ2-2, with 8 bases aligning to TRBD2. V lost 0 bases and J lost 0; bases outside the gene matches: 1. The CDR3 totals 16 residues. CDR1 is SGHRS, CDR2 YFSETQ, per germline. The CDR3 nucleotides read TGCGCCAGCAGCTTGGGACTAGCGTCGAACACCGGGGAGCTGTTTTTT. It encodes CASSLGLASNTGELFF. The full variable domain, its missing parts supplied by reference TRBV5-1 and TRBJ2-2, is KAGVTQTPRYLIKTRGQQVTLSCSPISGHRSVSWYQQTPGQGLQFLFEYFSETQRNKGNFPGRFSGRQFSNSRSEMNVSTLELGDSALYLCASSLGLASNTGELFFGEGSRLTVL.

This chain links TRBV2 with TRBJ2-5; the D gene is possibly TRBD1 (6 bases). CDR1 and CDR2 (germline): SNHLY, FYNNEI. CDR3 length: 13 residues. Trimming removed 7 bases at V and 5 bases at J, with 14 bases between. CDR3 sequence: CASTDRISETQYF. DNA for the CDR3: TGTGCCAGCACAGACAGGATCAGCGAGACCCAGTACTTC.

The chain combines TRBV3-1 (or the pseudogene TRBV3-2) with TRBJ1-2, with 8 bases that match TRBD1. Trimming took 5 bases from V and 3 from J; bases not matched to a gene: 11. There are 16 residues in the CDR3. In germline, CDR1 is LGHDT, CDR2 YNNKEL (reference sequence). The DNA for the CDR3 is TGTGCCAGCAGCATCAGGGGGCCCGTGGCTCACTATGGCTACACCTTC. Its protein is CASSIRGPVAHYGYTF.

J is TRBJ1-5 and V is TRBV12-5; tentative D call: TRBD1 (5 bases). The ends were cut back, 3 bases at V and 5 bases at J, with 11 bases in the middle. The CDR3 extends over 14 amino acids. The germline CDR1 and CDR2 sequences are LGHNT and FRNRAP. The CDR3 nucleotides are TGTGCTAGTGGTTTAGGGGAGGGTCATCAGCCCCAGCATTTT. Translated: CASGLGEGHQPQHF.

The chain couples TRBV5-1 to TRBJ2-1, with 12 positions matching TRBD1. J gave up 7 bases and V 0 bases, and 5 bases lay outside the gene matches. CDR3 length equals 16 residues. Germline V gives CDR1 SGHRS, CDR2 YFSETQ. CDR3 residues: CASSLALGQGANEQFF. The CDR3 coding sequence is TGCGCCAGCAGCTTGGCCTTGGGACAGGGGGCGAATGAGCAGTTCTTC.